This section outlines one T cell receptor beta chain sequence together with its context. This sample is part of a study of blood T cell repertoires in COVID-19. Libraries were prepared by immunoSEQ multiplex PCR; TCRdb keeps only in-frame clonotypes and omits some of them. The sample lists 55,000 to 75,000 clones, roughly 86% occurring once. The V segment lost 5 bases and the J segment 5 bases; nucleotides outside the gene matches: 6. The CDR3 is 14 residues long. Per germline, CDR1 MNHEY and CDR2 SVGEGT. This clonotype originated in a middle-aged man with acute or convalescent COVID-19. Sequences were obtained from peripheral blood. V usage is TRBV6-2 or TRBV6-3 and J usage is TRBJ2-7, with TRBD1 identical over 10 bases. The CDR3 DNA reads TGTGCCAGCAGTGCCCCGGGACAGGGGAACGAGCAGTACTTC. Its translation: CASSAPGQGNEQYF.